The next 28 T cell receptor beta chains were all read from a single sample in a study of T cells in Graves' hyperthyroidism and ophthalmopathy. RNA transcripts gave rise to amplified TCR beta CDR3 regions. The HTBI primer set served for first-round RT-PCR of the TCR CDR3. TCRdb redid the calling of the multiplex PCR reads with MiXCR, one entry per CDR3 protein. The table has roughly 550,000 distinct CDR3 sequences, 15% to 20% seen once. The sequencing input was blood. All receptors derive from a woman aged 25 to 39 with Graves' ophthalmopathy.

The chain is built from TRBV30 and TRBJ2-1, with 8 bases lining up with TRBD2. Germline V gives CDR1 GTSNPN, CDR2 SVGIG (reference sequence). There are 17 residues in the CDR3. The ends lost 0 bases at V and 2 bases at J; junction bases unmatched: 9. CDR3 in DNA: TGTGCCTGGAGTGTAGCCAGTAGCGGGACTACCTACAATGAGCAGTTCTTC. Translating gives CAWSVASSGTTYNEQFF. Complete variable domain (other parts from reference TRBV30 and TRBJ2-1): SQTIHQWPATLVQPVGSPLSLECTVEGTSNPNLYWYRQAAGRGLQLLFYSVGIGQISSEVPQNLSASRPQDRQFILSSKKLLLSDSGFYLCAWSVASSGTTYNEQFFGPGTRLTVL.

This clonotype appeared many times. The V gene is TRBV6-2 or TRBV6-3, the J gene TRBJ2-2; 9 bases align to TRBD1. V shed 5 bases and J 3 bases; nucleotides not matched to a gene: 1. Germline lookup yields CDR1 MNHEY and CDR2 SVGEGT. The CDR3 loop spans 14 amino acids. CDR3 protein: CASSTGGDTGELFF. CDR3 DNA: TGTGCCAGCAGTACAGGGGGCGACACCGGGGAGCTGTTTTTT.

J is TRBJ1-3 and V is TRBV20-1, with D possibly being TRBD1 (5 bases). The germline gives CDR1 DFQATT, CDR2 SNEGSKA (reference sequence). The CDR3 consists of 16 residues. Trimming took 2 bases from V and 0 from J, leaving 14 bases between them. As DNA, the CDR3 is TGCAGTGCTAGACCTGGGGCAGCCAGCTCTGGAAACACCATATATTTT. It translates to CSARPGAASSGNTIYF.

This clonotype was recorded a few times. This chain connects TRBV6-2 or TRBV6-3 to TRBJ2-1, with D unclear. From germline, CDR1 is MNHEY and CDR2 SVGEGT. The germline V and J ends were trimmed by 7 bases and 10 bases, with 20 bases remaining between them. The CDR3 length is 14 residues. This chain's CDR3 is CASTPNRASGEQFF. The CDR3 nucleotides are TGTGCCAGCACCCCGAATAGGGCAAGTGGCGAGCAGTTCTTC.

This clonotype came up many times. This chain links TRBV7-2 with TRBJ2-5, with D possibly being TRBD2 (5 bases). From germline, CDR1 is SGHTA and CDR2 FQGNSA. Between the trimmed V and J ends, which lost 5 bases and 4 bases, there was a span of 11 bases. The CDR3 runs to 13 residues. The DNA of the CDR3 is TGTGCCAGCAGCGGCGGACTTTCAGAGACCCAGTACTTC. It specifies CASSGGLSETQYF. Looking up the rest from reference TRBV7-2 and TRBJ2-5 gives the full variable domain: GAGVSQSPSNKVTEKGKDVELRCDPISGHTALYWYRQSLGQGLEFLIYFQGNSAPDKSGLPSDRFSAERTGGSVSTLTIQRTQQEDSAVYLCASSGGLSETQYFGPGTRLLVL.

This chain's CDR3 is CASSLDAQSHGIQYF. Here the CDR3 DNA reads TGTGCCAGCAGCTTAGACGCACAGTCTCACGGCATTCAGTACTTC. The chain has TRBV7-2 and TRBJ2-4; D call uncertain. V was shortened by 1 base and J by 9 bases, with 16 bases between the two germline ends. The CDR3 runs 15 residues. Germline V lookup: CDR1 SGHTA, CDR2 FQGNSA.

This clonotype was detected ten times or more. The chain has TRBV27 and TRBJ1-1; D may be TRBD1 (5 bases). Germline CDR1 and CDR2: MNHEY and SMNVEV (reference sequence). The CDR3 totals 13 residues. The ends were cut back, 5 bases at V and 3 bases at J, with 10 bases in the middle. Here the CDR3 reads CASSIGGDTEAFF. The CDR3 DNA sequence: TGTGCCAGCAGTATTGGGGGGGACACTGAAGCTTTCTTT.

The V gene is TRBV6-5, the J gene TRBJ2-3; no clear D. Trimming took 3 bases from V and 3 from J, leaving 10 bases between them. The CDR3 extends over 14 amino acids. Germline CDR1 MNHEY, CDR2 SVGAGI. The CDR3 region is CASSYLTETDTQYF. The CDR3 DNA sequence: TGTGCCAGCAGTTATTTAACCGAAACAGATACGCAGTATTTT.

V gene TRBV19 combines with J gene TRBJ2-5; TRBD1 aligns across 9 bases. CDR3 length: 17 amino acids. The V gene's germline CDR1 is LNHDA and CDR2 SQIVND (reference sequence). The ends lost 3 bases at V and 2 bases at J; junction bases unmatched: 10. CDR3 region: CASSIRDREKGQETQYF. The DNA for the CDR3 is TGTGCCAGTAGTATCCGGGACAGGGAAAAGGGGCAAGAGACCCAGTACTTC.

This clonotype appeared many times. In DNA, the CDR3 is TGCAGTGCCACGACTAGCGGGAGATTGGGAAATGAGCAGTTCTTC. Translated, it gives CSATTSGRLGNEQFF. This sequence joins TRBV20-1 and TRBJ2-1, with 12 bases that match TRBD2. The CDR3 is made up of 15 amino acids. V lost 6 bases to trimming and J lost 7 bases; unmatched junction nucleotides: 10. The germline V gene has CDR1 DFQATT and CDR2 SNEGSKA (reference sequence).

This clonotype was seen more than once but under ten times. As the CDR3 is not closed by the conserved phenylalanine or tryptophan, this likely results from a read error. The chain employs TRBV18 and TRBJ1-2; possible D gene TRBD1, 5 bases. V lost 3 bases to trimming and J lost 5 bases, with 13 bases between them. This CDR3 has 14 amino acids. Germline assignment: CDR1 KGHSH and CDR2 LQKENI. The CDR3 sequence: CASSPNGALYGYTI. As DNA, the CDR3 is TGTGCCAGCTCACCTAATGGGGCCCTTTATGGCTACACCATC.

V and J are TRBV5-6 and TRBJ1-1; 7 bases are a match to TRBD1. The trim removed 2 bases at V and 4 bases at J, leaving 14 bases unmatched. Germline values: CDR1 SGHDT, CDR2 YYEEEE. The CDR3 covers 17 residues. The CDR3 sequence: CASSFTGVVLGGTEAFF. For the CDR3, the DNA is TGTGCCAGCAGCTTTACAGGGGTCGTTCTGGGTGGCACTGAAGCTTTCTTT.

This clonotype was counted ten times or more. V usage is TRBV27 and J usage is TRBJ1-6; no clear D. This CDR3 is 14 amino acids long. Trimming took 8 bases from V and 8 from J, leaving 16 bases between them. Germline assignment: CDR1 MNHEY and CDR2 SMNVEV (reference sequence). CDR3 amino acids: CASGSPQPYSPLHF. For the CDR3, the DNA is TGTGCCAGCGGCTCCCCCCAGCCCTATTCACCCCTCCACTTT.

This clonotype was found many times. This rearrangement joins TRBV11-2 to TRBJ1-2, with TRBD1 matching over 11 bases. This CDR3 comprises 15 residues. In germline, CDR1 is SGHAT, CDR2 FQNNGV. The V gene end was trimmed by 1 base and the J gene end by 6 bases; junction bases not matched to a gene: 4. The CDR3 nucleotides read TGTGCCAGCAGCTTAGCGGACAGGGGGCTGGATGGCTACACCTTC. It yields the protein CASSLADRGLDGYTF.

This CDR3 is CASSPTGTGQETQYF. CDR3 coding DNA: TGTGCCAGCAGTCCAACCGGGACAGGACAAGAGACCCAGTACTTC. V and J are TRBV6-1 and TRBJ2-5; 8 bases are shared with TRBD1. CDR3 size: 15 residues. Germline V gene sequence: CDR1 MNHNS, CDR2 SASEGT. V lost 5 bases to trimming and J lost 2 bases; unmatched junction nucleotides: 7.

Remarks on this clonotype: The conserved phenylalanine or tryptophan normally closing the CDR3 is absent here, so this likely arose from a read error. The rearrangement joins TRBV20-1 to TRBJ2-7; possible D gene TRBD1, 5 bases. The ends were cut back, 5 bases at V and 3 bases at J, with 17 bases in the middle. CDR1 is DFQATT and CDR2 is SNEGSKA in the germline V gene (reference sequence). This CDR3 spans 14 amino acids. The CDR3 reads CSAPPVQELYEQYL. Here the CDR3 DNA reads TGCAGTGCTCCTCCGGTACAGGAGCTCTACGAGCAGTACCTC.

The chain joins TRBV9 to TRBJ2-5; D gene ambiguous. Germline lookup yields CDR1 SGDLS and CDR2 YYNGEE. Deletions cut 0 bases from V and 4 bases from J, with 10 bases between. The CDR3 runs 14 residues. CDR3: CASSVGGSGETQYF. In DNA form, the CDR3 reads TGTGCCAGCAGCGTAGGGGGTTCTGGAGAGACCCAGTACTTC.

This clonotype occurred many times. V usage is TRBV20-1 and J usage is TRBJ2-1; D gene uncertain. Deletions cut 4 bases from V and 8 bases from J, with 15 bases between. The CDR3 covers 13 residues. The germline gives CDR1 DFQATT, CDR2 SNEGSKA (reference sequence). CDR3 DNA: TGCAGTGCTAAGGATTCGGAACCCGATGAGCAGTTCTTC. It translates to CSAKDSEPDEQFF.

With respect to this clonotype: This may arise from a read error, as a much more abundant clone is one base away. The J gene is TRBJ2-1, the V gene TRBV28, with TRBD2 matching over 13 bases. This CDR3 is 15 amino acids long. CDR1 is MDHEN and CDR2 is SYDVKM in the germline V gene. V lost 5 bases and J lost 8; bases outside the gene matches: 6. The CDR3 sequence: CASSRLAGGADEQFF. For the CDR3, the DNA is TGTGCCAGCAGTCGACTAGCGGGAGGAGCAGATGAGCAGTTCTTC. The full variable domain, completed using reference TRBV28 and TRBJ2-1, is DVKVTQSSRYLVKRTGEKVFLECVQDMDHENMFWYRQDPGLGLRLIYFSYDVKMKEKGDIPEGYSVSREKKERFSLILESASTNQTSMYLCASSRLAGGADEQFFGPGTRLTVL.

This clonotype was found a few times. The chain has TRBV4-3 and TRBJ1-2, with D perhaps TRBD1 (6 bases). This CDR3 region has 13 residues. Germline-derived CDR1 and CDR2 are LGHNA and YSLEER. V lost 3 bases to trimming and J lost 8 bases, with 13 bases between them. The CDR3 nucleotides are TGCGCCAGCAGCCAGACGGGGGCCTTCGGCTACACCTTC. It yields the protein CASSQTGAFGYTF.

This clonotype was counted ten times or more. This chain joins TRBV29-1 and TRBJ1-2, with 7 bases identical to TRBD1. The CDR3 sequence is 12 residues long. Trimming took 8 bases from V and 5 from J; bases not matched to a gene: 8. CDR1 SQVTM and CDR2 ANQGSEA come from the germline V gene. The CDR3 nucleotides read TGCAGCCTGTGGGACAGTGGGTATGGCTACACCTTC. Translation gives CSLWDSGYGYTF.

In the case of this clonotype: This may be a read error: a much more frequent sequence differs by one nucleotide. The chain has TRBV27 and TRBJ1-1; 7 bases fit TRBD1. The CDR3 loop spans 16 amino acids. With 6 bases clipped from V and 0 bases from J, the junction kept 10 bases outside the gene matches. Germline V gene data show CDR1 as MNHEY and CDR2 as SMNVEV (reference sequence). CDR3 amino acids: CASSPDRDALNTEAFF. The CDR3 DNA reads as TGTGCCAGCAGCCCCGACAGGGATGCCTTGAACACTGAAGCTTTCTTT.

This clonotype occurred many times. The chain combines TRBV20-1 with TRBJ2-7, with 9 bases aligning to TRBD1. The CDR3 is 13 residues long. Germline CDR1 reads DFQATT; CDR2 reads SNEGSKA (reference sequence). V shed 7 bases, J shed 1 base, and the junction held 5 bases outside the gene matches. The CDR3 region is CSVSGTGSYEQYF. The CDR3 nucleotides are TGCAGTGTTTCCGGGACAGGGTCCTACGAGCAGTACTTC.

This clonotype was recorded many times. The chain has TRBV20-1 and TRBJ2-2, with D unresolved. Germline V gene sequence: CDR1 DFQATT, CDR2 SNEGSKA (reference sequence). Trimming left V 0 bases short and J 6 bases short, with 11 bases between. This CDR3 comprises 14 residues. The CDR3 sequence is CSARDEKLAGELFF. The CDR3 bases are TGCAGTGCTAGAGATGAGAAGCTAGCCGGGGAGCTGTTTTTT.

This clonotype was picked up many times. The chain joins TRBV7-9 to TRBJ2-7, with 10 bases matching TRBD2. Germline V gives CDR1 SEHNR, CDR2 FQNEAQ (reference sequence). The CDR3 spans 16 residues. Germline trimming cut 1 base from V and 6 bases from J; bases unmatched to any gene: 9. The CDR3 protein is CASSLGAAGGRAEQYF. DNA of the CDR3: TGTGCCAGCAGCTTAGGTGCAGCGGGAGGGAGGGCCGAGCAGTACTTC.

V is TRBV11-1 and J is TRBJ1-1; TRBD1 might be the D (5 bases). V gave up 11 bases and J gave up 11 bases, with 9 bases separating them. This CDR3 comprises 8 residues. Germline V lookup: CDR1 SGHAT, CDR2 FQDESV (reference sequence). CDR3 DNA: TGTGCCGGGCCAGGGGCTTTCTTT. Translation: CAGPGAFF.

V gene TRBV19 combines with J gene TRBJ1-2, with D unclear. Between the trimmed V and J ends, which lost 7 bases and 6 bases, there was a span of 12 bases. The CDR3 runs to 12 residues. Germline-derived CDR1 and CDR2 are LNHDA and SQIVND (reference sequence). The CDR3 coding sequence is TGTGCCAGTAAGGATGTGTTTCATGGCTACACCTTC. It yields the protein CASKDVFHGYTF.

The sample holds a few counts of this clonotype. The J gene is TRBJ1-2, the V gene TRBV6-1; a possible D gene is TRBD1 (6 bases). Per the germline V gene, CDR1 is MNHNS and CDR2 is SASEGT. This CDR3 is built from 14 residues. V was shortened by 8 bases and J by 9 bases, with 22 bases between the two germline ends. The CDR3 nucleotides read TGTGCCAGCTCGAATTCCCAGACAGGAACTCGCTACACCTTC. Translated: CASSNSQTGTRYTF.